The rows below give T cell receptor beta chains drawn from one sample of a study of regulatory T cells in long-lasting Graves disease. TCRdb redid the calling of the multiplex PCR reads with MiXCR, one entry per CDR3 protein. Of around 330,000 distinct CDR3 sequences in the sample, about 20% are singletons; the top ten hold roughly 40%. Material: peripheral blood mononuclear cells (PBMCs), obtained at new diagnosis, from a patient treated with antithyroid drugs. These receptors all come from a female donor with Graves disease. The conserved cysteine and the conserved F or W are not part of the CDR3 here. Clone sizes are given selectively: once, few, many, or a class where the clone is expanded.

v_gene,j_gene,abundance,CDR3aa
TRBV6-9,TRBJ2-5,many,ASSYSSQETQY
TRBV6-2/TRBV6-3,TRBJ2-3,few,ASRTLAEVTDTQY
TRBV20-1,TRBJ2-1,many,SARFVRAAPYNEQF
TRBV7-7,TRBJ2-2,many,ASSVSTGGTGELF
TRBV19,TRBJ2-6,many,ASSITGSGANVLT
TRBV20-1,TRBJ2-3,many,SASGDVSSGRFTDTQY
TRBV18,TRBJ1-1,many,ASSPFDGDTEAF
TRBV2,TRBJ2-5,many,ASSEPLGTGNRGETQY
TRBV2,TRBJ2-7,-,ASSEDQGADAYEQY
TRBV20-1,TRBJ2-2,few,SARDAGRGGRELF
TRBV7-3,TRBJ2-3,many,ASSPPSDTQY